This is a list of T cell receptor beta chains from one sample in a study of T cells after yellow fever vaccination. MiXCR, run by TCRdb on the 5' RACE reads, gives a single entry per CDR3 protein. The sample shows 310,000 or so distinct CDR3 sequences, around 6.8% of them seen only once. Sequencing used PBMCs, obtained about 41 days after the first yellow fever vaccination. The receptors derive from a man younger than 30 who received the YFV17D yellow fever vaccine. The CDR3 runs from the conserved cysteine through the conserved F or W. D genes are given only for firm matches. Size tells how often a clone was seen (once, few, many) or the class of an expanded clone, and some rows leave it out.

j_call,d_call,v_call,clone_size,cdr3_nt,cdr3_aa
TRBJ2-7,.,TRBV6-1,few,TGTGCCAGCAGCCGCTCGGGGTTCTACGAGCAGTACTTC,CASSRSGFYEQYF
TRBJ1-6,.,TRBV20-1,.,TGCAGTGCCCGAGAGCCACCGCTTACACCCCTCCACTTT,CSAREPPLTPLHF
TRBJ2-5,.,TRBV18,.,TGTGCCAGCTCACTGGAGTTCAAAGAGACCCAGTACTTC,CASSLEFKETQYF
TRBJ2-1,.,TRBV10-3,few,TGTGCCATCAGCCTAGGGACATATGAGCAGTTCTTC,CAISLGTYEQFF
TRBJ2-7,.,TRBV5-1,few,TGCGCCAGCAGCTTGGTGGGCAGGGTCTCGTACGAGCAGTACTTC,CASSLVGRVSYEQYF
TRBJ1-2,.,TRBV20-1,few,TGCAGTGCTAGTGTCGACACCTATGGCTACACCTTC,CSASVDTYGYTF
TRBJ1-1,.,TRBV5-1,many,TGCGCCAGCAGCTGGGGAGGAGCGGACACTGAAGCTTTCTTT,CASSWGGADTEAFF
TRBJ1-3,.,TRBV7-2,.,TGTGCCAGCAGCTTAGTGCCTTCGAGCTCTGGAAACACCATATATTTT,CASSLVPSSSGNTIYF
TRBJ2-7,TRBD2,TRBV7-2,.,TGTGCCAGCAGCGCGGGGGTCTCCTACGAGCAGTACTTC,CASSAGVSYEQYF
TRBJ1-6,TRBD1,TRBV6-2/TRBV6-3,.,TGTGCCAGCAGTTACTTCGGGACAGGGAGACCCGGGGTCGGTAATTCACCCCTCCACTTT,CASSYFGTGRPGVGNSPLHF
TRBJ2-3,.,TRBV19,few,TGTGCCAGTAGTATAGAGTATGAGGGGCCAGGCACAGATACGCAGTATTTT,CASSIEYEGPGTDTQYF
TRBJ2-7,.,TRBV20-1,many,TGCAGTGCCACCCCTCGCCCGGCCTCCTACGAGCAGTACTTC,CSATPRPASYEQYF
TRBJ1-1,.,TRBV4-1,.,TGCGCCAGCAGCCTTGTTGGGGGGGTCGCTGAAGCTTTCTTT,CASSLVGGVAEAFF
TRBJ2-1,.,TRBV4-2,.,TGTGCCAGCAGCCATCAAACAGGGCAGGAGAATGAGCAGTTCTTC,CASSHQTGQENEQFF
TRBJ2-3,TRBD2,TRBV6-4,.,TGTGCCAGCAGCCCAACGGGGGGGGGCACAGATACGCAGTATTTT,CASSPTGGGTDTQYF
TRBJ2-3,.,TRBV7-2,.,TGTGCCAGCAGCTTCATTGGTTCCGCAGATACGCAGTATTTT,CASSFIGSADTQYF